The clone carrying this T cell receptor (beta chain) has just a few counts. An end of the junction does not agree with germline; a read error may underlie this. The CDR3 spans 13 residues. Germline CDR1 SNHLY, CDR2 FYNNEI. This entry belongs to a study of neurological immune-mediated disorders. TCRdb processed the 5' RACE reads anew with MiXCR; each CDR3 protein has one entry. The sample includes roughly 62,000 distinct CDR3 sequences, around 4.7% of them seen just once. The sequence came from a woman aged 50 to 65 with multiple sclerosis. The sample taken for sequencing was PBMCs. The chain uses TRBV2 and TRBJ1-5; D call uncertain. CDR3 sequence (DNA): TGTGCCAGCTTGATAGGGCGTAATCAGCCCCAGAATTTT. Translation gives CASLIGRNQPQNF.